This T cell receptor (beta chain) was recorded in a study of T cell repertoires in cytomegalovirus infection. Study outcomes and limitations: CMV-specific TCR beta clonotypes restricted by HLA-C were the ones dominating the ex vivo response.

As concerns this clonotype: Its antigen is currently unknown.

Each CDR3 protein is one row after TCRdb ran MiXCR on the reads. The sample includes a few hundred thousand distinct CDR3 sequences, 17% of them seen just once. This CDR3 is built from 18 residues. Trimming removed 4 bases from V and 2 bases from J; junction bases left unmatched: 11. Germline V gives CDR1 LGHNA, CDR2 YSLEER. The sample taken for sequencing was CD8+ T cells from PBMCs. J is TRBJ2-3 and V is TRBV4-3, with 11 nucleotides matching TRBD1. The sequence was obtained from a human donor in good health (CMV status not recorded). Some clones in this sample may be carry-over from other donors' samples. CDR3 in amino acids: CASSPLIGQGAFTDTQYF. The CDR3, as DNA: TGCGCCAGCAGCCCCTTAATCGGACAGGGGGCCTTCACAGATACGCAGTATTTT.